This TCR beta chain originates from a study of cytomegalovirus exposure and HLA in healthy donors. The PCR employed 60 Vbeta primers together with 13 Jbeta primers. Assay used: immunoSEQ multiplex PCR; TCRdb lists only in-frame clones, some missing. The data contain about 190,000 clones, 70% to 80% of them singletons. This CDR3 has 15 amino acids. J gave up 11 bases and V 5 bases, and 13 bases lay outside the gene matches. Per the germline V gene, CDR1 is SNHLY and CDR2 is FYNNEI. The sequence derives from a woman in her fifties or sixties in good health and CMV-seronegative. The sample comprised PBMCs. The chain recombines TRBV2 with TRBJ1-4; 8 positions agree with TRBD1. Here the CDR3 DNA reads TGTGCCAGCAGTTACGATGGGACAGGCCGGCAGAAACTGTTTTTT. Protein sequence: CASSYDGTGRQKLFF.